A single sample gave rise to the 2 T cell receptor beta chains below, sequenced in a study of T cell repertoires in cytomegalovirus infection. These TCRs' antigens remain unknown. TCRdb re-called the reads with MiXCR, one entry per CDR3 protein. The sample lists about 770,000 distinct CDR3 sequences; around 29% were seen once. Sequencing was performed on cultured CD8+ T cells from PBMCs, taken from culture after CMV antigen stimulation. Source of these receptors: a human donor in good health (CMV status not recorded). Some clones in this sample may be carry-over from other donors' samples.

The table lists this clonotype with a few counts. This rearrangement joins TRBV7-6 to TRBJ2-7; D ambiguous. CDR1 is SGHVS, CDR2 FNYEAQ, per germline. Trimming pared 5 bases from V and 5 bases from J, leaving 10 bases between. The CDR3 totals 12 residues. In nucleotides, the CDR3 is TGTGCCAGCAGCAGATTAGAGGACGAGCAGTACTTC. This sequence encodes CASSRLEDEQYF.

This clonotype was seen ten or more times. Written as DNA, the CDR3 is TGTGCCAGCAGCCCCGTTATGGGAGAGCTGTTTTTT. Amino acids: CASSPVMGELFF. V is TRBV7-6 and J is TRBJ2-2; D ambiguous. Germline V gene lookup returns CDR1 SGHVS and CDR2 FNYEAQ. V lost 5 bases to trimming and J lost 11 bases, with 12 bases between them. CDR3 length: 12 residues.